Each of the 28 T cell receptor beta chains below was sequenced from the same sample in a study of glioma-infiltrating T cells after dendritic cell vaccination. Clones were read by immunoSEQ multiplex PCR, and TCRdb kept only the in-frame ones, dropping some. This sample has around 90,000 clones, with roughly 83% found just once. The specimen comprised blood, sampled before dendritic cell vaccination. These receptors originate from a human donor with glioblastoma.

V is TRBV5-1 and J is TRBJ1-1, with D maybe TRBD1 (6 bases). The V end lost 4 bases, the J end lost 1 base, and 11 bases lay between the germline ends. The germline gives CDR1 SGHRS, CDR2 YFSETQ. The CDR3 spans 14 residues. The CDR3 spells CASSAGQPNTEAFF. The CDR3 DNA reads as TGCGCCAGCAGCGCCGGACAGCCGAACACTGAAGCTTTCTTT.

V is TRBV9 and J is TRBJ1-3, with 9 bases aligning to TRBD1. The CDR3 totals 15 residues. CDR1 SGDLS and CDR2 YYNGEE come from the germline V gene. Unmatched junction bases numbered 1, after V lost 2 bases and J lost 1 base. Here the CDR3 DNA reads TGTGCCAGCAGCGTCGGACAGGGGTCTGGAAACACCATATATTTT. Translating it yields CASSVGQGSGNTIYF.

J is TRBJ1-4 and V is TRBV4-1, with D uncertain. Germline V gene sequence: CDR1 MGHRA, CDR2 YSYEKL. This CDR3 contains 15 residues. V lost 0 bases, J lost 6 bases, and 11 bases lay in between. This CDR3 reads CASSQEGGRDEKLFF. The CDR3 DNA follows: TGCGCCAGCAGCCAAGAGGGAGGGAGGGATGAAAAACTGTTTTTT.

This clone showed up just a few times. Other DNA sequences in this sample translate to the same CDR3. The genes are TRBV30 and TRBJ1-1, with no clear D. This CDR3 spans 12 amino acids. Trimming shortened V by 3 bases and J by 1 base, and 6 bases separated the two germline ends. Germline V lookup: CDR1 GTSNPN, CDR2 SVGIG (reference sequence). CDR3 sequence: CAWSAGNTEAFF. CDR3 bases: TGTGCCTGGAGCGCGGGGAACACTGAAGCTTTCTTT.

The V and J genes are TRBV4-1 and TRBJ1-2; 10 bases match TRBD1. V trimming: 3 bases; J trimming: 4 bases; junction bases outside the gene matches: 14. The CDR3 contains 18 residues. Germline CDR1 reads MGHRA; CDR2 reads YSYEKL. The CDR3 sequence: CASSQRTGQGIMAYGYTF. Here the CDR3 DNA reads TGCGCCAGCAGCCAGAGAACGGGACAGGGGATAATGGCCTATGGCTACACCTTC.

The CDR3 protein is CASSLVSSGTSTDTQYF. As DNA, the CDR3 is TGCGCCAGCAGCTTGGTTTCTAGCGGGACTAGCACAGATACGCAGTATTTT. The rearrangement links TRBV5-1 to TRBJ2-3; 9 nucleotides match TRBD2. In germline, CDR1 is SGHRS, CDR2 YFSETQ. Trimming removed 0 bases from V and 0 bases from J; junction bases left unmatched: 5. This CDR3 is 17 amino acids long.

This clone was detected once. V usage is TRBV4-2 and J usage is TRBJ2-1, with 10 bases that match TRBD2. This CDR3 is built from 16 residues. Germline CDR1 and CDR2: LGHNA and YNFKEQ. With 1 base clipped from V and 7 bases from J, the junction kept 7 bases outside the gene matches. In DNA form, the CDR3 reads TGTGCCAGCAGCCAAGTGAGCGGGAGGGCCGGGAATGAGCAGTTCTTC. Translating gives CASSQVSGRAGNEQFF.

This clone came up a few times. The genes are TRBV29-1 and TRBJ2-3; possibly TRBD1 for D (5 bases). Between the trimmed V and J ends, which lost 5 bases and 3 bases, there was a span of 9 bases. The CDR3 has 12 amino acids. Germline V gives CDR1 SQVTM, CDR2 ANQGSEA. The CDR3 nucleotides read TGCAGCGTTAAGCCAGGGACAGATACGCAGTATTTT. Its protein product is CSVKPGTDTQYF.

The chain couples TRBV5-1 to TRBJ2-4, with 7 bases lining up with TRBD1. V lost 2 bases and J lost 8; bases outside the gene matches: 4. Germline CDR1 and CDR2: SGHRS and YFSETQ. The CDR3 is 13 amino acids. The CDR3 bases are TGCGCCAGCAGCTTAACAGGGGCGCACATTCAGTACTTC. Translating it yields CASSLTGAHIQYF.

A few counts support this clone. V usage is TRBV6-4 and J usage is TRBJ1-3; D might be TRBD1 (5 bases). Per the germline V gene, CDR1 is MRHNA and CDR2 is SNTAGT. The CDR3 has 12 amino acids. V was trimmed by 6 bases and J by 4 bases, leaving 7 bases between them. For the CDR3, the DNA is TGTGCCAGCAGCTACAGGGGAAACACCATATATTTT. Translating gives CASSYRGNTIYF.

The CDR3 protein is CASSPGRAGELFF. As DNA, the CDR3 is TGTGCCAGCAGCCCAGGGAGGGCCGGGGAGCTGTTTTTT. The chain links TRBV7-9 to TRBJ2-2, with 7 bases aligning to TRBD2. Trimming at V came to 5 bases and at J to 6 bases, leaving 3 bases not matched to a gene. Germline values: CDR1 SEHNR, CDR2 FQNEAQ (reference sequence). The CDR3 covers 13 residues. The whole variable domain, remainder taken from reference TRBV7-9 and TRBJ2-2, is DTGVSQNPRHKITKRGQNVTFRCDPISEHNRLYWYRQTLGQGPEFLTYFQNEAQLEKSRLLSDRFSAERPKGSFSTLEIQRTEQGDSAMYLCASSPGRAGELFFGEGSRLTVL.

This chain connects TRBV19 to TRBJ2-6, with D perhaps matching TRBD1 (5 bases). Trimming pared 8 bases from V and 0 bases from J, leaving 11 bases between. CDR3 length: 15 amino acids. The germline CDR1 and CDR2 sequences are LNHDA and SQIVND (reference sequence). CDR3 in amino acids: CASGTGISGANVLTF. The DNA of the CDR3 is TGTGCCAGTGGAACAGGTATCTCTGGGGCCAACGTCCTGACTTTC.

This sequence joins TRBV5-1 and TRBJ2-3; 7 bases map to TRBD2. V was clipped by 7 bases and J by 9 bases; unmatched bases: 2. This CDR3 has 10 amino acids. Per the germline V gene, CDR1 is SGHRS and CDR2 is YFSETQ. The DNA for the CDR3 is TGCGCCAGCGGGGGGGAGACGCAGTATTTT. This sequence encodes CASGGETQYF. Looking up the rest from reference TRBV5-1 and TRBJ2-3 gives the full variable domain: KAGVTQTPRYLIKTRGQQVTLSCSPISGHRSVSWYQQTPGQGLQFLFEYFSETQRNKGNFPGRFSGRQFSNSRSEMNVSTLELGDSALYLCASGGETQYFGPGTRLTVL.

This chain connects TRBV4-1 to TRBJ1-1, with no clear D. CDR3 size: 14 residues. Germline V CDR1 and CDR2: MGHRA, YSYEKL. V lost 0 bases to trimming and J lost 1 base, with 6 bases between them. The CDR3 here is CASSQDRPNTEAFF. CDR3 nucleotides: TGCGCCAGCAGCCAAGACAGGCCGAACACTGAAGCTTTCTTT.

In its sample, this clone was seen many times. CDR3 DNA sequence: TGTGCCAGCAGTTACGGCGAGGAGCCCCAGCATTTT. It codes for CASSYGEEPQHF. This sequence joins TRBV6-6 and TRBJ1-5; D not resolved. CDR1 and CDR2 (germline): MNHNY, SVGAGI (reference sequence). Trimming shortened V by 2 bases and J by 8 bases, and 7 bases separated the two germline ends. This CDR3 spans 12 amino acids.

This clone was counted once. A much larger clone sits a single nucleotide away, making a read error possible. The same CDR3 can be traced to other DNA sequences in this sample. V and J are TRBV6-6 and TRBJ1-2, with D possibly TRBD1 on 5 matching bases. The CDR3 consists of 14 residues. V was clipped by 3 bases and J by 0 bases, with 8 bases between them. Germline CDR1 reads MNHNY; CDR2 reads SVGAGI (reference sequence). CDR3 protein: CASSYQGANYGYTF. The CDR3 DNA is TGTGCCAGCAGTTATCAAGGGGCTAACTATGGCTACACCTTC.

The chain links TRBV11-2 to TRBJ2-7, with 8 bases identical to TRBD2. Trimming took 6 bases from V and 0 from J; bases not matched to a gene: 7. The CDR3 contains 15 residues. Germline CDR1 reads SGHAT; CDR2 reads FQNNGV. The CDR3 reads CASRDSGGPSYEQYF. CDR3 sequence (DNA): TGTGCCAGCAGAGATTCGGGGGGGCCCTCCTACGAGCAGTACTTC.

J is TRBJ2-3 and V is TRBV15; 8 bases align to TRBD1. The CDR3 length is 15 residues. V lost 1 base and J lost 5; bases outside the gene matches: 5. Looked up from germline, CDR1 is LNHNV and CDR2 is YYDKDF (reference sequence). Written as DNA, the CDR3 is TGTGCCACCAGCAGAGTAACCGGACAGGGAGATACGCAGTATTTT. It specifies CATSRVTGQGDTQYF.

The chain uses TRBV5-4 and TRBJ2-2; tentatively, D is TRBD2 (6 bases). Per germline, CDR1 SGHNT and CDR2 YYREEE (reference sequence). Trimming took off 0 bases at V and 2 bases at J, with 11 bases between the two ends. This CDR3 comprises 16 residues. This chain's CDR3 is CASSLGRRDNTGELFF. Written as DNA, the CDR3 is TGTGCCAGCAGCTTGGGCCGGCGGGATAACACCGGGGAGCTGTTTTTT.

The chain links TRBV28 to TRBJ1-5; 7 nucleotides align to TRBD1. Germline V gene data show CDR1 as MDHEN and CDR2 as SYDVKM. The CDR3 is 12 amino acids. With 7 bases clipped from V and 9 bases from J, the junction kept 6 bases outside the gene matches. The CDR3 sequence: CASTQGDRPQHF. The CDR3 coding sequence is TGTGCCAGCACTCAGGGGGACAGGCCCCAGCATTTT.

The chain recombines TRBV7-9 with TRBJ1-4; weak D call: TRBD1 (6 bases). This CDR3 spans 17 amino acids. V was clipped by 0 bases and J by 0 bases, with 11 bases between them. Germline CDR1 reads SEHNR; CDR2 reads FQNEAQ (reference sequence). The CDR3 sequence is CASSLAQGIPTNEKLFF. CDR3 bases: TGTGCCAGCAGCTTAGCACAGGGCATTCCAACTAATGAAAAACTGTTTTTT. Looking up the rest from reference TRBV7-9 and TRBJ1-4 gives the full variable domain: DTGVSQNPRHKITKRGQNVTFRCDPISEHNRLYWYRQTLGQGPEFLTYFQNEAQLEKSRLLSDRFSAERPKGSFSTLEIQRTEQGDSAMYLCASSLAQGIPTNEKLFFGSGTQLSVL.

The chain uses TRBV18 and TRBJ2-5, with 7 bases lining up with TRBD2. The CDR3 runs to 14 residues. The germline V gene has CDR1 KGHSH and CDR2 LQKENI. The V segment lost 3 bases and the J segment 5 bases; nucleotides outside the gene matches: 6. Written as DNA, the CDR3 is TGTGCCAGCTCACCCTCAGCGGGGACGGAGACCCAGTACTTC. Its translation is CASSPSAGTETQYF.

The CDR3 DNA follows: TGTGCCAGCAGCTCGGGTCTGGGTCAGCCCCAGCATTTT. This codes for CASSSGLGQPQHF. This rearrangement joins TRBV11-2 to TRBJ1-5; D remains ambiguous. CDR1 and CDR2 from the germline V gene are SGHAT and FQNNGV. Trimming left V 4 bases short and J 6 bases short, with 10 bases between. The CDR3 is 13 amino acids. The full variable domain, completed using reference TRBV11-2 and TRBJ1-5, is EAGVAQSPRYKIIEKRQSVAFWCNPISGHATLYWYQQILGQGPKLLIQFQNNGVVDDSQLPKDRFSAERLKGVDSTLKIQPAKLEDSAVYLCASSSGLGQPQHFGDGTRLSIL.

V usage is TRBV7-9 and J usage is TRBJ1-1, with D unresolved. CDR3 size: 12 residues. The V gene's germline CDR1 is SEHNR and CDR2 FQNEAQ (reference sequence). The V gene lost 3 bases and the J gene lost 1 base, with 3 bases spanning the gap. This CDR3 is CASSFSNTEAFF. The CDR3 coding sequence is TGTGCCAGCAGCTTCTCGAACACTGAAGCTTTCTTT. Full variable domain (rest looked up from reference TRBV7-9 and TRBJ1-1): DTGVSQNPRHKITKRGQNVTFRCDPISEHNRLYWYRQTLGQGPEFLTYFQNEAQLEKSRLLSDRFSAERPKGSFSTLEIQRTEQGDSAMYLCASSFSNTEAFFGQGTRLTVV.

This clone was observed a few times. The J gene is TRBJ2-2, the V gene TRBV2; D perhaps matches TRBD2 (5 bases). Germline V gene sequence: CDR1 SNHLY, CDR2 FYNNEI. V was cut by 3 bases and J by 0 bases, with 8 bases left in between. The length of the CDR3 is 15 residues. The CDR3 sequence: CASSEEESNTGELFF. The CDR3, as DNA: TGTGCCAGCAGTGAGGAGGAGTCGAACACCGGGGAGCTGTTTTTT.

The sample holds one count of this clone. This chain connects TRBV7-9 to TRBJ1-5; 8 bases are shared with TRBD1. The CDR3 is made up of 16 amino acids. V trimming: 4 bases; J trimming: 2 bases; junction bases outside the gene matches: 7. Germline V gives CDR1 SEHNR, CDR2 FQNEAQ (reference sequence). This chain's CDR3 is CASSSPGQGGNQPQHF. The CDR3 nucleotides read TGTGCCAGCAGCTCCCCCGGACAGGGAGGCAATCAGCCCCAGCATTTT.

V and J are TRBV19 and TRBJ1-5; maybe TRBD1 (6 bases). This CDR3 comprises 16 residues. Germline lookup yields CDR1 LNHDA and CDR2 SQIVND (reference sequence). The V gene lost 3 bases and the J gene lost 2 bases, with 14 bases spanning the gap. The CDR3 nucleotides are TGTGCCAGTAGTATTGGGGGGGCGCCGGGCAATCAGCCCCAGCATTTT. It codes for CASSIGGAPGNQPQHF. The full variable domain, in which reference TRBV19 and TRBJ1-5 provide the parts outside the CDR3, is DGGITQSPKYLFRKEGQNVTLSCEQNLNHDAMYWYRQDPGQGLRLIYYSQIVNDFQKGDIAEGYSVSREKKESFPLTVTSAQKNPTAFYLCASSIGGAPGNQPQHFGDGTRLSIL.

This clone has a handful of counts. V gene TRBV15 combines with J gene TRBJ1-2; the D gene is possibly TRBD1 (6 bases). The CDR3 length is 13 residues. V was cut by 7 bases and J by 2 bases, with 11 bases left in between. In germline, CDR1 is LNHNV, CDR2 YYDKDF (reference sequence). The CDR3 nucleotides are TGTGCCACCAACAACAGGGCGAACTATGGCTACACCTTC. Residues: CATNNRANYGYTF. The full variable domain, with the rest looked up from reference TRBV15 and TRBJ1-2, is DAMVIQNPRYQVTQFGKPVTLSCSQTLNHNVMYWYQQKSSQAPKLLFHYYDKDFNNEADTPDNFQSRRPNTSFCFLDIRSPGLGDTAMYLCATNNRANYGYTFGSGTRLTVV.